This TCR beta chain originates from a study of post-analysis software for immune sequencing data (dated by TCRdb to the mid-2010s). For the wider study: Disease courses on record covered relapsing-remitting, secondary progressive and progressive-relapsing multiple sclerosis, though some patients had no subtype annotation. A subset of samples was prepared in parallel using single-end sample barcoding, then pooled and co-amplified after Illumina adapter ligation. The multiple sclerosis patient repertoires were compared with approximately 11 previously published healthy control repertoires from donors aged roughly 6 to 27 years. What the research found in general, with its limitations: Direct clustering with F measure revealed strong co-clustering of samples prepared in the same batch, which led to a batch-effect correction. The control group was slightly older than the multiple sclerosis patient group. Significantly higher frequencies in patients than in controls were found for several TRBV segments, including TRBV5-6, TRBV5-1 and TRBV20-1. Multiple sclerosis patients had significantly lower normalized Chao1 diversity than controls, a result that suggests substantial peripheral T-cell clonal expansion.

This clonotype was counted only a few times. The antigen this receptor binds is unknown. No much larger clonotype is one base removed from it; base qualities were not supplied. CDR1 MNHEY and CDR2 SVGAGI were looked up in the germline V gene. Relative to germline, V is 0 bases shorter and J is 6 bases shorter, with 7 bases between their ends. The CDR3 numbers 13 residues from cysteine through phenylalanine. Only the CDR3 DNA is retained, 39 bases long and in frame from the first base. To demonstrate the VDJtools post-analysis software, the study profiled TCR beta repertoires from the peripheral blood of some 13 young patients with multiple sclerosis. Multiple sclerosis patients were children and adolescents aged about 6 to 15 years. The library relied on PCR. The run used an Illumina HiSeq 2500. To reduce PCR and sequencing biases, unique molecular identifiers were incorporated into the TCR beta cDNA libraries. Approximately 500,000 cDNA molecules were obtained for every 1 to 10 million input T cells, so each molecule roughly corresponded to one T cell. Patient libraries were prepared and sequenced with the same protocol used for the earlier healthy control dataset. Within a given batch, samples were prepared together, multiplexed and sequenced on the same HiSeq lane. On the authors' methods: MIGEC handled the raw barcoded reads, throwing out single-read molecular identifier groups before consensus assembly and CDR3 extraction. Clonotype tables were post-analysed with VDJtools, normalizing diversity by down-sampling all datasets to the smallest sample size. To correct batch-related cross-sample contamination, repertoire overlap clustering matched CDR3 amino acid sequences but not nucleotide sequences. TCRdb reran the public reads through fastp at Q25 and MiXCR, keeping productive beta chains. For every CDR3 protein sequence, its rows merge into one entry that carries the most common genes and DNA. Clone size and V and J calls follow TCRdb, not the original study. The sample includes hundreds of thousands of distinct CDR3 sequences, with approximately 57% observed a single time. The ten largest clones take up approximately 4.3% of the sample.

The rearranged segments are TRBV6-5 and TRBJ2-3, and the D gene may be TRBD2, 6 bases matching. The sequence came from a girl aged 5-17 years with multiple sclerosis. The sequenced material came from blood. The DNA sequence is TGTGCCAGCAGTTACTCTGGGAGGGATACGCAGTATTTT. It specifies CASSYSGRDTQYF.